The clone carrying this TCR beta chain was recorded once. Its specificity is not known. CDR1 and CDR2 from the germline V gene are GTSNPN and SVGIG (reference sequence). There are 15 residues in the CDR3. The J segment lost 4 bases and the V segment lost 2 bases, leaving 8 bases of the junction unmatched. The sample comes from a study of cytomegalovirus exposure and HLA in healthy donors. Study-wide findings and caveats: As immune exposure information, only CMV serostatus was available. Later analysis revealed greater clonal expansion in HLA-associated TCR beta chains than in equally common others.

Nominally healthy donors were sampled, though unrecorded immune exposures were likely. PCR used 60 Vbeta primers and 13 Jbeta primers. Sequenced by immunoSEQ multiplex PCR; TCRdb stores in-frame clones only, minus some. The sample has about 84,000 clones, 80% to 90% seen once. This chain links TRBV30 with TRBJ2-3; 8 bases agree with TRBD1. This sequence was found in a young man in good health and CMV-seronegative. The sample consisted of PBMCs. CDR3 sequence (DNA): TGTGCCTGGAGTCCCGGGACAGGTGATTCAGATACGCAGTATTTT. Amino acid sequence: CAWSPGTGDSDTQYF. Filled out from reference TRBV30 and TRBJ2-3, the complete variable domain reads SQTIHQWPATLVQPVGSPLSLECTVEGTSNPNLYWYRQAAGRGLQLLFYSVGIGQISSEVPQNLSASRPQDRQFILSSKKLLLSDSGFYLCAWSPGTGDSDTQYFGPGTRLTVL.